The clone carrying this T cell receptor (beta chain) was recorded a few times. Its cognate antigen is unknown. The entry originates in a study of beta chain features in type 1 diabetes. Investigators reverse transcribed all isolated RNA, so they sequenced expressed TCRB transcripts. The data were produced by immunoSEQ multiplex PCR, yet TCRdb's version contains in-frame clones alone and is incomplete. The sample contains a few hundred thousand clones, roughly 24% of which appear only once. Study-level results: In every one of the four CD4+ subsets, TCRB CDR3s were moderately but significantly shorter in Type 1 diabetes patients.

CD45RO/CCR7/CD25/CD127/CD95/CD27 sorting isolated CD4+ naive, central memory, regulatory and stem cell-like memory cells. Sequenced input: naive CD4+ T cells from blood. The sequence was collected from a woman in her 30s with type 1 diabetes.

The CDR3 DNA reads TGCGCCAGCAGCCAAGATTGGACATCTGGGGCCAACGTCCTGACTTTC. Its translation is CASSQDWTSGANVLTF. The chain links TRBV4-1 to TRBJ2-6; D might be TRBD1 (5 bases). The germline CDR1 and CDR2 sequences are MGHRA and YSYEKL. Trimming took off 0 bases at V and 1 base at J, with 7 bases between the two ends. The CDR3 covers 16 residues.